The 14 T cell receptor beta chains reported below all come from one sample, sequenced in a study of shared clonotypes between healthy human individuals. Some clones are missing from TCRdb's copy, which holds only in-frame ones; the method was immunoSEQ multiplex PCR. In the table there are some 2 million clones, 95% of which are singletons. Sequenced: naive CD4+ T cells sorted from blood. Subset described: CD45RA+ positively selected. These receptors all stem from a man aged 18 to 30 in good health.

The V gene is TRBV19, the J gene TRBJ2-5, with 9 bases that match TRBD2. The CDR3 has 16 residues. Per the germline V gene, CDR1 is LNHDA and CDR2 is SQIVND (reference sequence). The V and J ends lost 1 base and 2 bases, in that order; junction bases with no gene match: 5. CDR3 sequence (DNA): TGTGCCAGTAGTATAGTACTAGCGGGCCCGCAAGAGACCCAGTACTTC. Protein: CASSIVLAGPQETQYF. Drawing the rest from reference TRBV19 and TRBJ2-5, the complete variable domain is DGGITQSPKYLFRKEGQNVTLSCEQNLNHDAMYWYRQDPGQGLRLIYYSQIVNDFQKGDIAEGYSVSREKKESFPLTVTSAQKNPTAFYLCASSIVLAGPQETQYFGPGTRLLVL.

This clone appeared a single time. The sample holds other DNA sequences that translate to the same CDR3. The genes are TRBV6-5 and TRBJ1-2; 8 nucleotides align to TRBD1. V was pared by 6 bases and J by 8 bases, with 5 bases of the junction left unmatched. The germline gives CDR1 MNHEY, CDR2 SVGAGI. The CDR3 runs 12 residues. The CDR3 is CASSPGQGGYTF. The CDR3 DNA follows: TGTGCCAGCAGCCCAGGACAGGGCGGCTACACCTTC.

The chain combines TRBV21-1 with TRBJ1-3; no DNA check was done on the table's D call, TRBD1. TRBV21-1 is annotated as a pseudogene. The CDR3 spans 17 residues. In DNA, the CDR3 is TGTGCCAGCAGCAAAGCGCTAGGGGACAGGGCTGGAAACACCATATATTTT. Translating gives CASSKALGDRAGNTIYF.

The rearrangement links TRBV6-5 to TRBJ2-3; no clear D. V was trimmed by 10 bases and J by 8 bases, leaving 19 bases between them. CDR3 size: 13 residues. From germline, CDR1 is MNHEY and CDR2 SVGAGI. CDR3 residues: CATTERLGGTQYF. The CDR3 coding sequence is TGTGCCACCACCGAGAGGCTAGGCGGTACGCAGTATTTT.

The chain has TRBV6-5 and TRBJ1-6; D may be TRBD1 (5 bases). This CDR3 comprises 15 residues. V lost 6 bases to trimming and J lost 8 bases, with 17 bases between them. Looked up from germline, CDR1 is MNHEY and CDR2 is SVGAGI. CDR3 coding DNA: TGTGCCAGCAGCCCTCGGGGGGGAACAGATTCACCCCTCCACTTT. The encoded protein is CASSPRGGTDSPLHF.

V gene TRBV4-3 combines with J gene TRBJ1-4; D might be TRBD1 (5 bases). Germline loops: CDR1 LGHNA, CDR2 YSLEER. Trimming took off 0 bases at V and 8 bases at J, with 19 bases between the two ends. The CDR3 covers 17 residues. For the CDR3, the DNA is TGCGCCAGCAGCCAAGACTGGGGGAGGAGGGTTAAGGAAAAACTGTTTTTT. Translation gives CASSQDWGRRVKEKLFF.

This chain connects TRBV6-1 to TRBJ1-2; no reliable D call. V was shortened by 4 bases and J by 2 bases, with 11 bases between the two germline ends. The CDR3 runs to 14 residues. Germline CDR1 is MNHNS and CDR2 is SASEGT. CDR3 region: CASSVLTANYGYTF. The CDR3 DNA is TGTGCCAGCAGTGTCCTGACTGCGAACTATGGCTACACCTTC.

V gene TRBV10-1 combines with J gene TRBJ2-2; D unresolved. Per the germline V gene, CDR1 is WNHNN and CDR2 is SYGVQD (reference sequence). The CDR3 covers 14 residues. V lost 3 bases to trimming and J lost 6 bases, with 11 bases between them. The chain's CDR3 is CASSEELFPGELFF. CDR3 nucleotide sequence: TGCGCCAGCAGTGAAGAACTGTTTCCCGGGGAGCTGTTTTTT.

CDR3: CASSLQAAKNIQYF. CDR3 DNA sequence: TGTGCCAGCAGCTTACAGGCTGCCAAAAACATTCAGTACTTC. The chain combines TRBV7-2 with TRBJ2-4; D remains unclear. The V end was cut by 2 bases, the J end by 1 base, with 6 bases between. The CDR3 contains 14 residues. Germline V gene sequence: CDR1 SGHTA, CDR2 FQGNSA.

The chain carries TRBV7-8 and TRBJ2-7, with D perhaps given as TRBD1 or TRBD2 (5 bases each). V gave up 5 bases and J gave up 1 base, with 21 bases separating them. Per the germline V gene, CDR1 is SGHVS and CDR2 is FQNEAQ. This CDR3 comprises 17 residues. This chain's CDR3 is CASSTWRQPGTSYEQYF. The DNA for the CDR3 is TGTGCCAGCAGCACCTGGAGACAGCCCGGGACGTCCTACGAGCAGTACTTC.

The V gene is TRBV11-3, the J gene TRBJ2-7, with 9 bases fitting TRBD1. Germline CDR1 SGHNT, CDR2 YENEEA. Trimming took 5 bases from V and 2 from J; bases not matched to a gene: 10. The CDR3 spans 16 residues. The CDR3 DNA sequence: TGTGCCAGCAGCCCCAGTTCGGGACAGGGTGCCTACGAGCAGTACTTC. Translation: CASSPSSGQGAYEQYF.

This clone was detected only once. One junction end disagrees with the germline gene, perhaps due to a read error. The chain has TRBV7-7 and TRBJ2-1; D is ambiguous. The CDR3 contains 14 residues. Looked up from germline, CDR1 is SSHAT and CDR2 is FNYEAQ (reference sequence). CDR3 in amino acids: CASSPQAGYNEQFF. In DNA, the CDR3 is TGTGCTAGCAGCCCCCAGGCCGGTTACAATGAGCAGTTCTTC.

This chain joins TRBV30 and TRBJ1-6; 12 bases map to TRBD1. CDR3 length equals 17 residues. CDR1 and CDR2 (germline): GTSNPN, SVGIG (reference sequence). V trimming: 3 bases; J trimming: 2 bases; junction bases outside the gene matches: 5. The CDR3 loop reads CAWSAGQGATYNSPLHF. The CDR3 DNA is TGTGCCTGGAGCGCGGGACAGGGGGCAACCTATAATTCACCCCTCCACTTT.

The chain links TRBV28 to TRBJ1-6; D possibly corresponds to TRBD1 (5 bases). The CDR3 runs 14 residues. The germline gives CDR1 MDHEN, CDR2 SYDVKM. Trimming shortened V by 7 bases and J by 7 bases, and 14 bases separated the two germline ends. CDR3 in amino acids: CASTLSGDNSPLHF. CDR3 DNA sequence: TGTGCCAGCACCTTGTCGGGGGACAATTCACCCCTCCACTTT.